This section outlines one TCR beta chain sequence together with its context. What it binds is unknown. The sample comes from a study of shared clonotypes between healthy human individuals. Study-level findings and limits: Clonotype sharing among donors, it was expected, would be affected by sequencing depth.

Sequencing used immunoSEQ multiplex PCR; TCRdb keeps in-frame clones, though not all of them. The repertoire has under 700,000 clones, approximately 95% of them found once; the top ten carry around 0.12%. CD45RO-negative, CCR7-selected cells formed the naive CD8 fraction, which excluded terminally differentiated effector memory CD45RA+ cells. The donors, healthy adults who were HIV-negative, had experienced no recent acute infections or vaccinations. CDR1 SGHTS and CDR2 YDEGEE come from the germline V gene. This CDR3 has 12 amino acids. Deletions cut 2 bases from V and 5 bases from J, with 8 bases between.

The chain recombines TRBV5-8 with TRBJ2-7; D remains ambiguous. This TCR derives from a woman in her 30s in good health. Sequencing input: naive CD8+ T cells sorted from blood. CDR3 residues: CASSLVTNEQYF. The CDR3 region has the DNA TGTGCCAGCAGCTTAGTGACAAACGAGCAGTACTTC.